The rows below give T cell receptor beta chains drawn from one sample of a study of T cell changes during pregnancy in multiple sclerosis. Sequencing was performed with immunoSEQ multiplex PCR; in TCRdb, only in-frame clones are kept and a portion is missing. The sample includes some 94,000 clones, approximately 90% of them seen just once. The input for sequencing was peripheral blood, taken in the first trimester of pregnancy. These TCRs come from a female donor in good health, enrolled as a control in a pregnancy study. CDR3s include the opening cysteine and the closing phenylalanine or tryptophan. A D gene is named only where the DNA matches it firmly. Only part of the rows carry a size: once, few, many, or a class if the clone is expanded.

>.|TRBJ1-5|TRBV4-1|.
CASSQGGRNQPQHF
TGCGCCAGCAGCCAAGGGGGGAGGAATCAGCCCCAGCATTTT
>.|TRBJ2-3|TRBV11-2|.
CASSPGGDTQYF
TGTGCCAGCAGCCCAGGTGGAGATACGCAGTATTTT
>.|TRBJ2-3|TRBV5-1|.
CASSFGQAPSTDTQYF
TGCGCCAGCAGCTTCGGTCAGGCTCCTAGCACAGATACGCAGTATTTT
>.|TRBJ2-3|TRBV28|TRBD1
CASSLPGQGSDTQYF
TGTGCCAGCAGTCTCCCGGGACAGGGTTCAGATACGCAGTATTTT
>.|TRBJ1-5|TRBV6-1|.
CASSERSNRSNQPQHF
TGTGCCAGCAGTGAACGCAGTAACAGGAGCAATCAGCCCCAGCATTTT
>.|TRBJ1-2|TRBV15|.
CATSRGVTATYGYTF
TGTGCCACCAGCAGAGGGGTCACAGCCACCTATGGCTACACCTTC
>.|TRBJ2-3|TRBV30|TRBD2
CAWTLAGGSHTQYF
TGTGCCTGGACTCTAGCGGGGGGGAGTCATACGCAGTATTTT
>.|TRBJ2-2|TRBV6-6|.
CASSYSGGLTGELFF
TGTGCCAGCAGTTACTCTGGGGGGTTGACCGGGGAGCTGTTTTTT
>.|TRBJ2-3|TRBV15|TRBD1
CATRKDRVTDTQYF
TGTGCCACCAGGAAGGACAGGGTCACAGATACGCAGTATTTT
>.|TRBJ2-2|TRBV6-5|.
CASTSVTGELFF
TGTGCCAGCACAAGCGTGACCGGGGAGCTGTTTTTT
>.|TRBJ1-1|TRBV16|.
CASSQSEEVEAFF
TGTGCCAGCAGCCAATCGGAAGAGGTTGAAGCTTTCTTT
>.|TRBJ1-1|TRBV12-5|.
CASGLHSPTNTEAFF
TGTGCTAGTGGTTTGCACAGCCCGACGAACACTGAAGCTTTCTTT
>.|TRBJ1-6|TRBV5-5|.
CASSLASVQGSSYNSPLHF
TGTGCCAGCAGCTTGGCATCTGTGCAGGGGAGCTCCTATAATTCACCCCTCCACTTT
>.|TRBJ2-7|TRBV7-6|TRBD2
CASSLAGGYEQYF
TGTGCCAGCAGCTTAGCGGGGGGGTACGAGCAGTACTTC
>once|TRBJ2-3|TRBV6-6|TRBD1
CASTQGQGWIDTQYF
TGTGCCAGCACCCAGGGACAGGGGTGGATAGATACGCAGTATTTT
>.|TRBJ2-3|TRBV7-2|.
CASSSQTSFASTDTQYF
TGTGCCAGCAGCTCCCAGACTAGTTTTGCTAGCACAGATACGCAGTATTTT
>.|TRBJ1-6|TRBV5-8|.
CASSFGVVRSPLHF
TGTGCCAGCAGCTTCGGGGTAGTTCGTTCACCCCTCCACTTT
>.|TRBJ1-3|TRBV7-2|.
CASSNLQGAVGGNTIYF
TGTGCCAGCAGCAACCTACAGGGAGCCGTGGGGGGAAACACCATATATTTT
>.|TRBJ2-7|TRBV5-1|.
CASSQGYEQYF
TGCGCCAGCAGCCAGGGCTACGAGCAGTACTTC
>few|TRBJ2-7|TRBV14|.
CASSLYQGGEQYF
TGTGCCAGCAGCCTCTATCAGGGTGGGGAGCAGTACTTC
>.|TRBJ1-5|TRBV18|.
CASSPTRDQPQHF
TGTGCCAGCTCACCAACCCGCGATCAGCCCCAGCATTTT
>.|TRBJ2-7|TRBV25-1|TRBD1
CASSESGGGYEQYF
TGTGCCAGCAGTGAATCAGGGGGCGGGTACGAGCAGTACTTC
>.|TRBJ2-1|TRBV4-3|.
CASSLGYASSYNEQFF
TGCGCCAGCAGCCTCGGGTACGCTAGCTCCTACAATGAGCAGTTCTTC
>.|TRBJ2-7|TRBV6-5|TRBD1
CASRPDRDPSYEQYF
TGTGCCAGCAGACCAGACAGGGACCCCTCCTACGAGCAGTACTTC
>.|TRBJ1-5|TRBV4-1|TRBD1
CASSQDNIGTAYSNQPQHF
TGCGCCAGCAGCCAAGATAATATCGGGACAGCGTATAGCAATCAGCCCCAGCATTTT
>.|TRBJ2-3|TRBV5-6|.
CASSPEGQDTDTQYF
TGTGCCAGCAGCCCGGAGGGGCAGGACACAGATACGCAGTATTTT
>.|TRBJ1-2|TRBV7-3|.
CASSLTGADYGYTF
TGTGCCAGCAGCTTAACTGGGGCGGACTATGGCTACACCTTC
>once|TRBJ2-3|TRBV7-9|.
CASSPVRDTTDTQYF
TGTGCCAGCAGCCCCGTCCGGGACACTACAGATACGCAGTATTTT
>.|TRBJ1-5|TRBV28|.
CASAGANSNQPQHF
TGTGCCAGCGCAGGGGCAAATAGCAATCAGCCCCAGCATTTT